The entry below describes one T cell receptor beta chain. As yet, its antigen is unknown. The data were taken from a study of cytomegalovirus exposure and HLA in healthy donors. In the study overall: There were just under 400 genotyped donors. Of these, 81% fell in the genetic ancestry cluster associated with self-reported Caucasian donors.

The V end lost 3 bases, the J end lost 2 bases, and 12 bases lay between the germline ends. There are 14 residues in the CDR3. Germline V gene data show CDR1 as SGHRS and CDR2 as YFSETQ. General study findings and limits: CMV antigen specificity of a few CMV-associated chains was confirmed in vitro.

The PCR contained 60 Vbeta and 13 Jbeta primers. Repertoires were generated with immunoSEQ multiplex PCR, while TCRdb's copy carries only in-frame clones and drops some. In the table there are 110,000 to 150,000 clones, approximately 82% of which are singletons. Despite likely unrecorded immune exposures, the donors were nominally healthy at the time of sampling. The source material was PBMCs. This chain links TRBV5-1 with TRBJ2-7, with a possible D match to TRBD1 (6 bases). The sequence derives from a woman aged 55-70 years in good health and CMV-seropositive. The CDR3 loop reads CASSSTGMTYEQYF. Here the CDR3 DNA reads TGCGCCAGCAGCTCAACAGGGATGACCTACGAGCAGTACTTC.